This T cell receptor (beta chain) was documented in a study of CD4+ T cells in melanoma. Overall study findings and caveats: A reported correlation linked neoantigen-specific CD4+ T cells to CD8+, macrophage and B cell function. Reportedly, melanoma neoantigen-specific CD4+ T cells showed varied differentiation states.

With regard to this clone: Its target is unknown.

The assay was immunoSEQ multiplex PCR, and TCRdb's table has in-frame clones only and misses some. The profile shows about 55,000 clones, roughly two thirds of them singletons. With 8 bases removed from V and 7 bases from J, the gap between germline ends came to 18 bases. The germline gives CDR1 MDHEN, CDR2 SYDVKM. The CDR3 covers 14 residues. The chain couples TRBV28 to TRBJ2-1; no definite D call. The clonotype comes from a human donor with melanoma. Sequenced material: tumor tissue. DNA of the CDR3: TGTGCCAGCTCCACTTTTTTGGGTAGGAATGAGCAGTTCTTC. Translation: CASSTFLGRNEQFF.